The 14 T cell receptor beta chains reported below all come from one sample, sequenced in a study of blood T cell repertoires in COVID-19. Method: immunoSEQ multiplex PCR; TCRdb's copy keeps in-frame clones and lacks some. The sample carries about 260,000 clones, approximately 86% recorded once. Sequenced material: peripheral blood. The receptors shown here come from a human donor in a cohort sampled during active COVID-19.

The V call is TRBV6-1, the J call TRBJ1-6; no definite D call. The germline CDR1 and CDR2 sequences are MNHNS and SASEGT. The CDR3 loop spans 13 amino acids. V was pared by 0 bases and J by 15 bases, with 12 bases between. CDR3 coding DNA: TGTGCCAGCAGTGAAGCTTGGCAGAATCTCCTCCACTTT. It specifies CASSEAWQNLLHF.

The J gene is TRBJ1-5, the V gene TRBV10-3, with D perhaps matching TRBD1 (5 bases). V dropped 7 bases and J dropped 2 bases, with 15 bases sitting between them. This CDR3 region has 15 residues. Germline lookup yields CDR1 ENHRY and CDR2 SYGVKD. CDR3 sequence: CAIKGAGWGNQPQHF. As DNA, the CDR3 is TGTGCCATCAAGGGTGCAGGGTGGGGCAATCAGCCCCAGCATTTT.

J is TRBJ2-7 and V is TRBV5-1; D is uncertain. This CDR3 contains 16 residues. The V end was cut by 1 base, the J end by 4 bases, with 18 bases between. CDR1 SGHRS and CDR2 YFSETQ come from the germline V gene. The CDR3 spells CASSLIMNKRLYEQYF. CDR3 coding DNA: TGCGCCAGCAGCTTGATTATGAACAAACGACTTTACGAGCAGTACTTC.

The chain uses TRBV20-1 and TRBJ2-5; D is perhaps TRBD2 (5 bases). Germline-derived CDR1 and CDR2 are DFQATT and SNEGSKA (reference sequence). V lost 3 bases and J lost 1, with 12 bases in between. The CDR3 sequence is 14 residues long. The CDR3 bases are TGCAGTGCTAGTTTGGAGGCGGTCCAAGAGACCCAGTACTTC. This codes for CSASLEAVQETQYF.

This chain connects TRBV19 to TRBJ1-3; D is unclear. The CDR3 has 15 amino acids. CDR1 and CDR2 (germline): LNHDA, SQIVND (reference sequence). The V end was cut by 3 bases, the J end by 0 bases, with 9 bases between. The chain's CDR3 is CASSIQAGSGNTIYF. DNA of the CDR3: TGTGCCAGTAGTATCCAGGCGGGCTCTGGAAACACCATATATTTT.

The chain's CDR3 is CASSLDGGRGYEQYF. CDR3 nucleotide sequence: TGTGCCAGCAGCTTAGACGGCGGGAGAGGTTACGAGCAGTACTTC. The chain couples TRBV7-3 to TRBJ2-7; 7 nucleotides line up with TRBD2. The germline V gene has CDR1 SGHTA and CDR2 FQGTGA. The CDR3 extends over 15 amino acids. Unmatched junction bases numbered 8, after V lost 2 bases and J lost 4 bases.

This chain links TRBV27 with TRBJ2-1; D remains ambiguous. This CDR3 has 14 amino acids. With 0 bases removed from V and 4 bases from J, the gap between germline ends came to 7 bases. The germline V gene encodes CDR1 MNHEY and CDR2 SMNVEV (reference sequence). The CDR3 sequence: CASSLSLPYNEQFF. In nucleotides, the CDR3 is TGTGCCAGCAGTTTATCCCTTCCGTACAATGAGCAGTTCTTC.

The chain employs TRBV10-3 and TRBJ1-6; D is possibly TRBD1 (6 bases). The CDR3 is 15 residues long. V lost 8 bases to trimming and J lost 7 bases, with 18 bases between them. CDR1 ENHRY and CDR2 SYGVKD come from the germline V gene. This chain's CDR3 is CAISEGEGGNSPLHF. The CDR3 bases are TGTGCCATCTCCGAGGGGGAGGGCGGAAATTCACCCCTCCACTTT.

V usage is TRBV4-3 and J usage is TRBJ2-7; D remains unclear. Germline lookup yields CDR1 LGHNA and CDR2 YSLEER. The CDR3 consists of 14 residues. V was shortened by 0 bases and J by 0 bases, with 6 bases between the two germline ends. The CDR3 DNA reads as TGCGCCAGCAGCCAAGACAGGTTCTCCTACGAGCAGTACTTC. It yields the protein CASSQDRFSYEQYF.

The chain uses TRBV5-1 and TRBJ2-1; tentatively, D is TRBD2 (6 bases). The CDR3 sequence is 13 residues long. Trimming stripped 1 base from V and 10 bases from J, with 12 bases between. Germline CDR1 reads SGHRS; CDR2 reads YFSETQ. CDR3 DNA sequence: TGCGCCAGCAGCTTGTTGACTAGGAGAGAGCAGTTCTTC. It is translated as CASSLLTRREQFF. Supplemented by reference TRBV5-1 and TRBJ2-1, the full variable domain reads KAGVTQTPRYLIKTRGQQVTLSCSPISGHRSVSWYQQTPGQGLQFLFEYFSETQRNKGNFPGRFSGRQFSNSRSEMNVSTLELGDSALYLCASSLLTRREQFFGPGTRLTVL.

J is TRBJ2-1 and V is TRBV2; 7 nucleotides agree with TRBD2. CDR3 length equals 15 residues. Looked up from germline, CDR1 is SNHLY and CDR2 is FYNNEI. V was clipped by 2 bases and J by 3 bases; unmatched bases: 4. This CDR3 reads CASSEKTSDYNEQFF. CDR3 DNA: TGTGCCAGCAGTGAAAAAACTAGCGACTACAATGAGCAGTTCTTC.

V gene TRBV14 combines with J gene TRBJ1-4; D is unclear. Trimming left V 1 base short and J 4 bases short, with 13 bases between. The CDR3 totals 16 residues. Germline lookup yields CDR1 SGHDN and CDR2 FVKESK. CDR3 DNA sequence: TGTGCCAGCAGCCAAGTCCCATCCCGAGTTAATGAAAAACTGTTTTTT. Translating gives CASSQVPSRVNEKLFF.

The chain recombines TRBV29-1 with TRBJ2-1, with 14 bases that match TRBD2. Germline V CDR1 and CDR2: SQVTM, ANQGSEA. The CDR3 contains 14 residues. V lost 4 bases to trimming and J lost 9 bases; unmatched junction nucleotides: 5. This chain's CDR3 is CSVGGLAGVGEQFF. The DNA for the CDR3 is TGCAGCGTTGGGGGACTAGCGGGAGTAGGTGAGCAGTTCTTC.

The chain has TRBV13 and TRBJ1-1, with 8 bases identical to TRBD1. From germline, CDR1 is PRHDT and CDR2 FYEKMQ (reference sequence). V lost 4 bases and J lost 3; bases outside the gene matches: 4. This CDR3 has 14 residues. This CDR3 reads CASSSGTGHTEAFF. As DNA, the CDR3 is TGTGCCAGCAGCTCCGGGACAGGTCACACTGAAGCTTTCTTT.